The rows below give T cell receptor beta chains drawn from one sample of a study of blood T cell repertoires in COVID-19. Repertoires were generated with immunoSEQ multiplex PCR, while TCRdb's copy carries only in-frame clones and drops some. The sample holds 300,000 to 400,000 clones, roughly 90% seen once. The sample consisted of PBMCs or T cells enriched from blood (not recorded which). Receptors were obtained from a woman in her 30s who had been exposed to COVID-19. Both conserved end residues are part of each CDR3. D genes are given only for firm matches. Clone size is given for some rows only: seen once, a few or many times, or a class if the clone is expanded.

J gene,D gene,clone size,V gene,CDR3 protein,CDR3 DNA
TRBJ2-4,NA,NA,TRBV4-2,CASSQESEQYF,TGTGCCAGCAGCCAAGAGTCAGAACAGTACTTC
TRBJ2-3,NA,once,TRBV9,CASSIRPGGTDTQYF,TGTGCCAGCAGCATCCGACCGGGAGGCACAGATACGCAGTATTTT
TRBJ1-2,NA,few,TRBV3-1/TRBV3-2,CASSQGGEYGYTF,TGTGCCAGCAGCCAAGGGGGGGAGTATGGCTACACCTTC
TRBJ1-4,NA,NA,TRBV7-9,CASSKTTGYEKLFF,TGTGCCAGCAGCAAAACTACAGGGTACGAAAAACTGTTTTTT
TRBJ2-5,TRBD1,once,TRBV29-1,CSVERSARGLETQYF,TGCAGCGTTGAAAGGTCCGCCAGGGGGCTGGAGACCCAGTACTTC
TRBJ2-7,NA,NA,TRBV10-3,CAISERGGGVSSYEQYF,TGTGCCATCAGTGAGCGCGGCGGCGGGGTGAGCTCCTACGAGCAGTACTTC
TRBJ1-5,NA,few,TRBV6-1,CASSDGAQPQHF,TGTGCCAGCAGTGATGGGGCCCAGCCCCAGCATTTT
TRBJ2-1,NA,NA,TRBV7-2,CASSLYEQFF,TGTGCCAGCAGCCTGTATGAGCAGTTCTTC
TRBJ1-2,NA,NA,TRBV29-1,CSVDRSRAWYGYTF,TGCAGCGTTGATAGGTCCAGGGCCTGGTATGGCTACACCTTC
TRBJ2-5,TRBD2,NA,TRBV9,CASSFRAGGRQETQYF,TGTGCCAGCAGCTTCAGGGCGGGGGGCCGGCAAGAGACCCAGTACTTC
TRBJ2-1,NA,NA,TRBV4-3,CASSQDRVRQFF,TGCGCCAGCAGCCAAGACCGCGTTCGGCAGTTCTTC
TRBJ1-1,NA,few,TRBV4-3,CASSQDAGLAEAFF,TGCGCCAGCAGCCAAGATGCAGGTTTGGCTGAAGCTTTCTTT
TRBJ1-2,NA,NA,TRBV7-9,CASSLAPRGGGYTF,TGTGCCAGCAGCTTAGCGCCCAGGGGCGGCGGCTACACCTTC
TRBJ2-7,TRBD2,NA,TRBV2,CASEQMAGGNYEQYF,TGTGCCAGCGAGCAGATGGCGGGGGGGAACTACGAGCAGTACTTC
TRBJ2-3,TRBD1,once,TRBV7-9,CASSLGQGGTDTQYF,TGTGCCAGCAGCCTCGGACAGGGTGGGACAGATACGCAGTATTTT
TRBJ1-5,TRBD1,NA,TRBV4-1,CASSQDLQGAGNQPQHF,TGCGCCAGCAGCCAAGATTTGCAGGGGGCGGGCAATCAGCCCCAGCATTTT
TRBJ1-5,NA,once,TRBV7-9,CASSSGRGNWQPQHF,TGTGCCAGCAGCTCAGGCAGGGGAAATTGGCAGCCCCAGCATTTT
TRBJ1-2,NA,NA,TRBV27,CASSLSYSYGYTF,TGTGCCAGCAGTCTCTCCTACAGTTATGGCTACACCTTC
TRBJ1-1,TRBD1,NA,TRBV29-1,CSVDMSRGTEAFF,TGCAGCGTTGATATGTCCAGGGGGACTGAAGCTTTCTTT
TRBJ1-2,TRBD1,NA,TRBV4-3,CASSQDRRQGLNYGYTF,TGCGCCAGCAGCCAAGATAGGAGACAGGGGCTTAACTATGGCTACACCTTC
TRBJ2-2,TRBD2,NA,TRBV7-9,CASSPRISSGARRTGELFF,TGTGCCAGCAGCCCGCGGATTTCTAGCGGGGCCCGACGGACCGGGGAGCTGTTTTTT
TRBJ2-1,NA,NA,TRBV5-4,CASSFDAGQTYNEQFF,TGTGCCAGCAGCTTCGATGCAGGGCAGACCTACAATGAGCAGTTCTTC
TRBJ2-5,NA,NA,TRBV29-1,CSVEVRAQETQYF,TGCAGCGTTGAAGTCAGGGCCCAAGAGACCCAGTACTTC
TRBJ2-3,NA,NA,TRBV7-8,CASSSNLRGLMTTDTQYF,TGTGCCAGCAGTTCAAATCTTAGGGGACTCATGACCACAGATACGCAGTATTTT
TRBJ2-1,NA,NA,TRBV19,CASSIGARSYNEQFF,TGTGCCAGTAGTATAGGGGCCCGCTCCTACAATGAGCAGTTCTTC
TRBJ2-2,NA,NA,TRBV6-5,CASSYASGDTGELFF,TGTGCCAGCAGTTACGCATCCGGGGACACCGGGGAGCTGTTTTTT
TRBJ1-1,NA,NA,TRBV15,CATSRVKLMNTEAFF,TGTGCCACCAGCAGAGTTAAACTCATGAACACTGAAGCTTTCTTT
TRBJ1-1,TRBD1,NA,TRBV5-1,CASSPQGQGVNTEAFF,TGCGCCAGCAGCCCCCAGGGACAGGGGGTGAACACTGAAGCTTTCTTT
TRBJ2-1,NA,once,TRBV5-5,CASTPVAAYNEQFF,TGTGCCAGCACCCCCGTTGCAGCGTACAATGAGCAGTTCTTC
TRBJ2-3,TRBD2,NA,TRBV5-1,CASARGRGGDTQYF,TGCGCCAGCGCCCGTGGGCGGGGGGGAGATACGCAGTATTTT
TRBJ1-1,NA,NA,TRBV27,CASRWGLNTEAFF,TGTGCCAGCAGATGGGGCCTGAACACTGAAGCTTTCTTT
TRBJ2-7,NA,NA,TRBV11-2,CASSSQIRDSIHYF,TGTGCCAGCAGCTCCCAGATCAGGGACTCCATCCACTACTTC
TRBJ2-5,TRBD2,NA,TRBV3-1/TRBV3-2,CASSPRLAGGKETQYF,TGTGCCAGCAGCCCCCGACTAGCGGGGGGAAAAGAGACCCAGTACTTC
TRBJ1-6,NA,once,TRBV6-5,CASSDTGLNSPLHF,TGTGCCAGCTCCGATACAGGGCTTAATTCACCCCTCCACTTT
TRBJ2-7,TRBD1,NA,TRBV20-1,CSASWTGSYEQYF,TGCAGTGCTAGTTGGACAGGGTCCTACGAGCAGTACTTC
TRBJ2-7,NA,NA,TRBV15,CATSRDPGLEQYF,TGTGCCACCAGCAGAGATCCTGGACTCGAGCAGTACTTC
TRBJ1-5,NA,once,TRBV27,CASGQNLGNQPQHF,TGTGCCAGTGGACAGAATTTAGGCAATCAGCCCCAGCATTTT
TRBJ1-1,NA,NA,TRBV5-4,CASSLFRGAEAFF,TGTGCCAGCAGCTTGTTTAGAGGCGCTGAAGCTTTCTTT
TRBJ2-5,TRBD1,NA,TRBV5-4,CASSSRQGRQETQYF,TGTGCCAGCAGCTCCCGACAGGGACGCCAAGAGACCCAGTACTTC